Reported below is one T cell receptor (beta chain). Antigen unknown. Given a much more abundant clone one base away, this may be a read error. This sample stems from a study of glioma-infiltrating T cells. Findings and caveats of the study: Very few CDR3 sequences were shared between tissue and blood.

Germline V gives CDR1 SEHNR, CDR2 FQNEAQ (reference sequence). The CDR3 is 14 amino acids. The iRepertoire nested amplicon-rescue multiplex PCR amplified TCR alpha and beta CDR3s from RNA. TCRdb re-derived calls from the multiplex PCR reads in MiXCR, one entry per CDR3 protein. The sample consists of roughly 100,000 distinct CDR3 sequences, around 40% of them appearing once. V gene TRBV7-9 combines with J gene TRBJ2-2; tentative D call: TRBD2 (6 bases). Sequencing input: glioma tissue, nonneoplastic brain tissue, or PBMCs (not recorded which). The receptor comes from a human donor with low-grade glioma or glioblastoma, undergoing nonglioma brain surgery, or in good health (not recorded which). The CDR3 here is CASSFSGDTVELFF. In DNA, the CDR3 is TGTGCCAGCAGCTTCTCGGGAGACACCGTGGAGCTGTTTTTT. The full variable domain, with the rest looked up from reference TRBV7-9 and TRBJ2-2, is DTGVSQNPRHKITKRGQNVTFRCDPISEHNRLYWYRQTLGQGPEFLTYFQNEAQLEKSRLLSDRFSAERPKGSFSTLEIQRTEQGDSAMYLCASSFSGDTVELFFGEGSRLTVL.